The present T cell receptor beta chain was sequenced within a study of CD8 T cells in Susac syndrome. The patients with Susac syndrome were individuals who fulfilled the recently defined diagnostic criteria for disease that was either definite or probable. FACS was used to enrich TEMRA cells, whereas the CD8+ and CD4+ T cells were obtained by negative isolation. A quantity of about 0.45 to 1 ug RNA underwent reverse transcription using random hexamers. TCRdb used MiXCR to reprocess the immunoSEQ multiplex PCR reads, holding one entry per CDR3 protein. The sample lists about 53,000 distinct CDR3 sequences, 85% to 95% occurring once. This clonotype has a handful of counts. This CDR3 has 14 residues. Germline V gene lookup returns CDR1 SGHAT and CDR2 FQNNGV. Between the trimmed V and J ends, which lost 5 bases and 5 bases, there was a span of 15 bases.

The origin of this receptor is a human donor with Susac syndrome. V and J are TRBV11-2 and TRBJ1-1; tentative D call: TRBD1 (6 bases). Source material: CD8+ T cells from PBMCs. The CDR3 coding sequence is TGTGCCAGCAGCCCAGGACAGAGGGGGACTGAAGCTTTCTTT. Amino acids: CASSPGQRGTEAFF. The whole variable domain, remainder taken from reference TRBV11-2 and TRBJ1-1, is EAGVAQSPRYKIIEKRQSVAFWCNPISGHATLYWYQQILGQGPKLLIQFQNNGVVDDSQLPKDRFSAERLKGVDSTLKIQPAKLEDSAVYLCASSPGQRGTEAFFGQGTRLTVV.